This T cell receptor (beta chain) appears in the sequencing data of a study of cytomegalovirus exposure and HLA in healthy donors. Primers included in the PCR were 60 Vbeta and 13 Jbeta primers. The assay was immunoSEQ multiplex PCR, and TCRdb's table has in-frame clones only and misses some. The table has some 140,000 clones, approximately 75% seen once; the top ten hold 2.8%. CDR3 length: 16 amino acids. Trimming stripped 4 bases from V and 1 base from J, with 14 bases between. The germline gives CDR1 KGHSH, CDR2 LQKENI. Sequenced: PBMCs. This TCR was recovered from a man aged 18 to 30 in good health and CMV-seronegative. V gene TRBV18 combines with J gene TRBJ1-5; a weak D match, TRBD1 (5 bases). CDR3 sequence (DNA): TGTGCCAGCTCACTCGCCAGACAGTCGAGCAATCAGCCCCAGCATTTT. Translating it yields CASSLARQSSNQPQHF.